This TCR beta chain derives from a study of blood T cells in healthy people across ages. This clonotype was counted only a few times. The use of a sample-barcoded 5' primer and a J-beta primer mix characterized a second PCR of about 7 to 12 cycles. TCRdb fed the 5' RACE reads into MiXCR, producing one record per CDR3 protein. This table holds 600,000 to 900,000 distinct CDR3 sequences, approximately 24% found once. J gave up 7 bases and V 0 bases, and 8 bases lay outside the gene matches. The CDR3 has 16 amino acids. CDR1 SGDLS and CDR2 YYNGEE come from the germline V gene. For every donor, a draw yielded ten milliliters of peripheral blood. The data were also submitted as part of a second study, on T cells of mothers and their children.

The rearrangement links TRBV9 to TRBJ2-5; 11 bases line up with TRBD2. This receptor was obtained from a boy younger than 18 in good health. The sequenced sample consisted of blood. The CDR3 sequence: CASSVGTSGGSGTQYF. The CDR3 DNA is TGTGCCAGCAGCGTAGGAACTAGCGGGGGTTCTGGGACCCAGTACTTC.